This entry describes one T cell receptor beta chain. V lost 5 bases, J lost 2 bases, and 16 bases lay in between. CDR3 length: 15 residues. The germline gives CDR1 GTSNPN, CDR2 SVGIG (reference sequence). Some clones are missing from TCRdb's copy, which holds only in-frame ones; the method was immunoSEQ multiplex PCR. The repertoire has about 380,000 clones, 95% of them found once; the top ten carry approximately 0.018%. The data derive from a study of shared T cell receptors in the human thymus. The genes are TRBV30 and TRBJ2-1; D possibly uses TRBD1 or TRBD2 (5 bases each). This TCR was sampled from a human donor. The sample consisted of thymocytes. The CDR3 loop reads CAWVPGAGPYNEQFF. The CDR3 DNA sequence: TGTGCCTGGGTCCCCGGGGCGGGCCCCTACAATGAGCAGTTCTTC.